This passage covers 17 T cell receptor beta chains from one sample sequenced in a study of blood T cell repertoires in COVID-19. This table comes from immunoSEQ multiplex PCR, and its TCRdb copy is limited to in-frame clones, with some not included. The sample consists of around 140,000 clones, around 82% of them appearing once. The sequencing input was peripheral blood. These receptors originate from a man between 60 and 75 years old with acute or convalescent COVID-19.

This sequence joins TRBV21-1 and TRBJ2-3; the table calls TRBD2, which could not be checked here. TRBV21-1 is a pseudogene locus. This CDR3 has 15 amino acids. CDR3 amino acids: CASGKLAGDVDTQYF. The DNA of the CDR3 is TGTGCCAGCGGAAAACTAGCGGGGGACGTAGATACGCAGTATTTT.

The chain combines TRBV19 with TRBJ1-2; D ambiguous. Looked up from germline, CDR1 is LNHDA and CDR2 is SQIVND (reference sequence). V lost 3 bases and J 3 bases, leaving 8 bases between the germline ends. This CDR3 has 13 amino acids. CDR3 sequence (DNA): TGTGCCAGTAGTATGCGGATCCACTATGGCTACACCTTC. Protein: CASSMRIHYGYTF.

The genes are TRBV5-5 and TRBJ2-6; D remains unclear. V was shortened by 2 bases and J by 0 bases, with 6 bases between the two germline ends. The CDR3 runs to 15 residues. Germline loops: CDR1 SGHKS, CDR2 YYEKEE (reference sequence). CDR3 region: CASSLRGSGANVLTF. In nucleotides, the CDR3 is TGTGCCAGCAGCTTAAGAGGCTCTGGGGCCAACGTCCTGACTTTC.

This chain links TRBV30 with TRBJ2-1, with 7 bases that match TRBD2. J was trimmed by 7 bases and V by 2 bases; bases with no gene match: 8. From germline, CDR1 is GTSNPN and CDR2 SVGIG (reference sequence). The CDR3 loop spans 14 amino acids. The CDR3 nucleotides are TGTGCCTGGAGTTTGGAGCGGGGAAGGAATGAGCAGTTCTTC. Amino acids: CAWSLERGRNEQFF. Using reference TRBV30 and TRBJ2-1 for the parts outside the CDR3, the full variable domain is SQTIHQWPATLVQPVGSPLSLECTVEGTSNPNLYWYRQAAGRGLQLLFYSVGIGQISSEVPQNLSASRPQDRQFILSSKKLLLSDSGFYLCAWSLERGRNEQFFGPGTRLTVL.

The rearrangement joins TRBV6-5 to TRBJ2-1, with D perhaps TRBD1 (6 bases). The V and J ends lost 4 bases and 1 base respectively, with 14 bases between them. The CDR3 runs 16 residues. Germline V gene data show CDR1 as MNHEY and CDR2 as SVGAGI. CDR3 protein: CASSSRGLPSYNEQFF. CDR3 coding DNA: TGTGCCAGCAGTTCCAGGGGCTTACCTTCCTACAATGAGCAGTTCTTC.

The V and J genes are TRBV3-1 (or the pseudogene TRBV3-2) and TRBJ2-3; 8 nucleotides align to TRBD1. With 1 base clipped from V and 7 bases from J, the junction kept 1 base outside the gene matches. The CDR3 loop spans 13 amino acids. Germline CDR1 and CDR2: LGHDT and YNNKEL (reference sequence). The CDR3 here is CASSQGTGNTQYF. In DNA, the CDR3 is TGTGCCAGCAGCCAAGGGACAGGGAATACGCAGTATTTT.

This chain uses TRBV11-2 with TRBJ2-2; 9 bases match TRBD2. Germline V gene data show CDR1 as SGHAT and CDR2 as FQNNGV. Germline trimming cut 0 bases from V and 7 bases from J; bases unmatched to any gene: 6. The CDR3 runs 16 residues. This CDR3 is CASSLEVAGEHGELFF. CDR3 nucleotides: TGTGCCAGCAGCTTAGAGGTAGCGGGAGAACACGGGGAGCTGTTTTTT.

The gene calls are TRBV12-3 or TRBV12-4 and TRBJ1-3; D is unresolved. The CDR3 sequence is 12 residues long. The V gene lost 6 bases and the J gene lost 9 bases, with 12 bases spanning the gap. CDR3: CASSPLIGTIYF. DNA for the CDR3: TGTGCCAGCAGCCCCTTAATCGGCACCATATATTTT.

The chain employs TRBV27 and TRBJ1-1; 12 nucleotides match TRBD1. The V segment lost 9 bases and the J segment 1 base; nucleotides outside the gene matches: 15. The CDR3 has 18 amino acids. The germline CDR1 and CDR2 sequences are MNHEY and SMNVEV (reference sequence). The CDR3 nucleotides read TGTGCCAGTGACTCCCGGGACAGGGGGCGTGGGGGGAACACTGAAGCTTTCTTT. Encoded protein: CASDSRDRGRGGNTEAFF.

The genes are TRBV5-1 and TRBJ2-2; 10 bases align to TRBD2. V lost 3 bases and J lost 1; bases outside the gene matches: 3. CDR1 and CDR2 (germline): SGHRS, YFSETQ. The CDR3 spans 16 residues. The CDR3 sequence: CASSYRTSGNTGELFF. The CDR3 nucleotides are TGCGCCAGCAGCTACCGGACTAGCGGGAACACCGGGGAGCTGTTTTTT.

The V call is TRBV6-1, the J call TRBJ2-4, with D maybe TRBD2 (6 bases). Trimming pared 3 bases from V and 6 bases from J, leaving 12 bases between. Germline V gene sequence: CDR1 MNHNS, CDR2 SASEGT. This CDR3 has 14 residues. DNA for the CDR3: TGTGCCAGCAGTGACCCGACTAGTGGAAACATTCAGTACTTC. It is translated as CASSDPTSGNIQYF.

This chain connects TRBV7-3 to TRBJ1-1, with 8 bases matching TRBD1. V lost 6 bases, J lost 4 bases, and 4 bases stayed unmatched. The V gene's germline CDR1 is SGHTA and CDR2 FQGTGA. This CDR3 is 13 amino acids long. CDR3: CASRSQGGTEAFF. The CDR3, as DNA: TGTGCCAGCAGGTCACAGGGGGGCACTGAAGCTTTCTTT.

J is TRBJ1-2 and V is TRBV5-1; D uncertain. CDR3 length: 13 amino acids. Per germline, CDR1 SGHRS and CDR2 YFSETQ. V lost 0 bases and J 4 bases, leaving 7 bases between the germline ends. CDR3 DNA: TGCGCCAGCAGCTTGGTCACAGCCTATGGCTACACCTTC. Residues: CASSLVTAYGYTF.

The genes are TRBV7-2 and TRBJ1-1; perhaps TRBD1 as D (5 bases). This CDR3 region has 16 residues. V lost 8 bases and J 2 bases, leaving 21 bases between the germline ends. CDR1 SGHTA and CDR2 FQGNSA come from the germline V gene. The CDR3 coding sequence is TGTGCCAGCGCCCCTTCTTACCCCACAGGAAACACTGAAGCTTTCTTT. Its protein is CASAPSYPTGNTEAFF.

The rearrangement uses TRBV6-5 and TRBJ1-4, with TRBD1 as a possible D gene (6 bases). Trimming took off 7 bases at V and 7 bases at J, with 19 bases between the two ends. The CDR3 consists of 15 residues. Germline CDR1 and CDR2: MNHEY and SVGAGI. The CDR3 here is CASTLRATGFEKLFF. CDR3 nucleotides: TGTGCCAGCACCCTTAGGGCGACAGGTTTTGAAAAACTGTTTTTT.

This chain connects TRBV25-1 to TRBJ2-3, with 10 bases fitting TRBD2. Looked up from germline, CDR1 is MGHDK and CDR2 is SYGVNS. This CDR3 is 16 amino acids long. Trimming at V came to 6 bases and at J to 1 base, leaving 7 bases not matched to a gene. The CDR3 region is CASRLAGPGGTDTQYF. The CDR3 DNA sequence: TGTGCCAGCAGACTAGCGGGGCCCGGGGGCACAGATACGCAGTATTTT.

The CDR3 loop reads CASSPTCRGKSSGNTIYF. The CDR3 DNA follows: TGTGCCAGCAGCCCCACTTGCAGGGGAAAAAGCTCTGGAAACACCATATATTTT. The chain is built from TRBV21-1 and TRBJ1-3; the table gives TRBD1 as D, unverified against the DNA. TRBV21-1 is a recognized pseudogene. This CDR3 contains 18 residues.